This TCR beta chain was sequenced in a study of OX40 agonist ivuxolimab in advanced cancers. Looking at the study overall: Patients were around 83% male with ages roughly 23 to 85, mean about 65.

The V and J ends lost 3 bases and 9 bases, in that order; junction bases with no gene match: 6. This CDR3 region has 13 residues. Germline CDR1 and CDR2: MDHEN and SYDVKM. TCRdb keeps only in-frame clones here, not all; method: immunoSEQ multiplex PCR. The repertoire holds about 12,000 clones, with less than 85% as singletons. Regarding this clone: Its antigen is still unknown.

Drawing of blood for sampling happened at baseline, at cycle 4 day 1, and at cycle 7 day 1. Study findings and constraints: Part of the nonresponder group also had normalized T-cell clonal expansion that was low.

The specimen comprised CD4+ or CD8+ T cells sorted from blood, sampled in a trial of the OX40 agonist ivuxolimab. The origin of this receptor is an adult with an advanced solid tumor such as melanoma, head and neck, liver or kidney cancer. This chain connects TRBV28 to TRBJ2-5; 8 bases align to TRBD1. The CDR3 DNA sequence: TGTGCCAGCAGTTTCCCGACAGGGGAGGCCCAGTACTTC. As protein: CASSFPTGEAQYF.